This TCR beta chain originates from a study of T-cell reconstitution after alpha-beta-depleted transplantation in children. Unique molecular identifiers featured in how the TCRbeta library was prepared. One entry per CDR3 protein results from TCRdb running MiXCR on the PCR reads. Counted here are about 420,000 distinct CDR3 sequences, roughly a tenth occurring once; the ten biggest clones make up over 4.5%. This clonotype was seen at least ten times. CDR1 is SGHTA and CDR2 is FQGNSA in the germline V gene. Between the trimmed V and J ends, which lost 5 bases and 2 bases, there was a span of 16 bases. CDR3 size: 16 residues.

V is TRBV7-2 and J is TRBJ2-4; the D gene is possibly TRBD2 (6 bases). Material: PBMCs from the stem cell graft donor, obtained from the stem cell graft. The receptor was isolated from a human donor who donated a stem cell graft to a child with acute myeloid leukemia. The CDR3 nucleotides read TGTGCCAGCAGCAAGAACCCGGGACTCACCAAAAACATTCAGTACTTC. Residues: CASSKNPGLTKNIQYF.